Listed below are T cell receptor beta chains from one sample, sequenced in a study of T cells in localized non-small cell lung cancer. Using immunoSEQ multiplex PCR, the repertoire was profiled, and TCRdb retains in-frame clones only, with some absent. In the table there are around 5,000 clones, 55% of which are singletons. Sample: lymph node tissue, taken before any cancer treatment. These receptors all stem from a male donor at least 60 years old with stage I squamous cell lung carcinoma. The CDR3 runs from the conserved cysteine through the conserved F or W. D genes are given only for firm matches. The listing skips clone size in some rows; elsewhere it reads once, few, many or a size class.

size: .
V: TRBV19
J: TRBJ1-2
D: .
length: 14
CDR3: CASSPGQLGYGYTF
DNA: TGTGCCAGTAGCCCAGGACAGCTGGGCTATGGCTACACCTTC

size: .
V: TRBV18
J: TRBJ2-5
D: .
length: 13
CDR3: CASSPQEGETQYF
DNA: TGTGCCAGCTCACCACAAGAGGGGGAGACCCAGTACTTC

size: .
V: TRBV9
J: TRBJ2-5
D: .
length: 12
CDR3: CASSRIVETQYF
DNA: TGTGCCAGCAGTCGAATTGTAGAGACCCAGTACTTC

size: .
V: TRBV28
J: TRBJ2-7
D: .
length: 12
CDR3: CASTTGAYEQYF
DNA: TGTGCCAGCACGACTGGGGCCTACGAGCAGTACTTC

size: .
V: TRBV15
J: TRBJ1-5
D: .
length: 16
CDR3: CATSRAQPILNQPQHF
DNA: TGTGCCACCAGCAGAGCGCAGCCGATCCTCAATCAGCCCCAGCATTTT

size: few
V: TRBV22-1
J: TRBJ2-7
D: .
length: 13
CDR3: CASSLDSLYEQYF
DNA: TGTGCCAGCAGCCTGGACAGCCTCTACGAGCAGTACTTC

size: .
V: TRBV4-1
J: TRBJ2-4
D: .
length: 14
CDR3: CASSQELTGNIQYF
DNA: TGCGCCAGCAGCCAAGAATTAACGGGGAACATTCAGTACTTC

size: .
V: TRBV18
J: TRBJ1-1
D: TRBD1
length: 14
CDR3: CASSSRQGDTEAFF
DNA: TGTGCCAGCTCATCAAGACAGGGTGACACTGAAGCTTTCTTT

size: once
V: TRBV28
J: TRBJ2-3
D: .
length: 17
CDR3: CASSEDRPWGLTDTQYF
DNA: TGTGCCAGCAGTGAGGATAGGCCGTGGGGTTTGACAGATACGCAGTATTTT

size: .
V: TRBV10-1
J: TRBJ2-2
D: TRBD2
length: 20
CDR3: CASSESTSGLAVRNTGELFF
DNA: TGCGCCAGCAGTGAGTCGACTTCGGGACTAGCGGTCAGAAACACTGGGGAGCTGTTTTTT

size: .
V: TRBV6-8
J: TRBJ1-4
D: TRBD1
length: 14
CDR3: CAISAQGADEKLFF
DNA: TGTGCCATCAGTGCGCAGGGGGCGGATGAAAAACTGTTTTTT

size: .
V: TRBV5-1
J: TRBJ1-4
D: .
length: 15
CDR3: CASSLAESGDEKLFF
DNA: TGCGCCAGCAGCTTGGCCGAATCAGGAGATGAAAAACTGTTTTTT

size: few
V: TRBV4-1
J: TRBJ2-3
D: .
length: 16
CDR3: CASSQEGRIGTDTQYF
DNA: TGCGCCAGCAGCCAAGAAGGGAGAATAGGCACAGATACGCAGTATTTT

size: .
V: TRBV14
J: TRBJ2-3
D: .
length: 15
CDR3: CTSSPGRFSTDTQYF
DNA: TGTACCAGCAGCCCGGGACGGTTTAGCACAGATACGCAGTATTTT

size: few
V: TRBV6-8
J: TRBJ2-7
D: .
length: 15
CDR3: CASSDSLGQHYEQYF
DNA: TGTGCCAGCAGTGATAGTTTAGGCCAACACTACGAGCAGTACTTC

size: .
V: TRBV15
J: TRBJ2-5
D: .
length: 14
CDR3: CATRFWGRQETQYF
DNA: TGTGCCACCAGGTTCTGGGGGCGACAAGAGACCCAGTACTTC

size: .
V: TRBV28
J: TRBJ2-3
D: TRBD2
length: 17
CDR3: CASIPAGTSGSTDTQYF
DNA: TGTGCCAGCATCCCCGCCGGGACTAGCGGGAGCACAGATACGCAGTATTTT

size: .
V: TRBV2
J: TRBJ2-5
D: .
length: 16
CDR3: CASRLNGWRVQETQYF
DNA: TGTGCCAGCAGGCTAAACGGGTGGAGAGTCCAAGAGACCCAGTACTTC

size: .
V: TRBV12-1
J: TRBJ1-5
D: .
length: 16
CDR3: CASSFGATGSDQPQHF
DNA: TGTGCCAGCAGTTTTGGGGCGACTGGAAGCGATCAGCCCCAGCATTTT

size: .
V: TRBV6-8
J: TRBJ2-1
D: TRBD2
length: 15
CDR3: CASSYDSGRPHEQFF
DNA: TGTGCCAGCAGTTACGATAGCGGGAGGCCACATGAGCAGTTCTTC